This T cell receptor beta chain was identified in a study of CD8+ T cells in alopecia areata. As the sequencing template, cDNA was produced by extracting RNA and reverse transcribing it. The repertoire was sequenced with immunoSEQ multiplex PCR; TCRdb's copy has only in-frame clones and lacks some. The sample shows around 97,000 clones, approximately 60% of them seen only once. Germline V gene data show CDR1 as SNHLY and CDR2 as FYNNEI. The CDR3 extends over 15 amino acids. Germline trimming cut 6 bases from V and 6 bases from J; bases unmatched to any gene: 7. The gene calls are TRBV2 and TRBJ2-3; 12 positions match TRBD2. The clonotype comes from a human donor in good health. Input material: CD4+ T cells sorted from blood. CDR3 residues: CASRASGGALDTQYF. CDR3 bases: TGTGCCAGCAGAGCTAGCGGGGGGGCCCTCGATACGCAGTATTTT.